This T cell receptor (beta chain) derives from a study of T cells in Graves' hyperthyroidism and ophthalmopathy. This clonotype was counted ten times or more. Trimming removed 0 bases from V and 4 bases from J, with 7 bases in between. Germline loops: CDR1 DFQATT, CDR2 SNEGSKA (reference sequence). The CDR3 is 13 amino acids. It was RNA transcripts that yielded the amplified TCR beta CDR3 regions. A first-round RT-PCR of the TCR CDR3 used the HTBI primer set. TCRdb re-analysed the multiplex PCR reads in MiXCR, keeping a single row per CDR3 protein. The data show 650,000 to 700,000 distinct CDR3 sequences, around 16% seen once.

This chain connects TRBV20-1 to TRBJ1-3; TRBD1 is a possible D gene (6 bases). The TCR originated in a man aged 50 or older with Graves' hyperthyroidism. The material sequenced was blood. The CDR3 bases are TGCAGTGCTAGAGAGGACAGCGGAAACACCATATATTTT. It is translated as CSAREDSGNTIYF.